The text below deals with one T cell receptor beta chain. No antigen is known for it. With a much larger clone just one base away, this may be a read error. Germline V gives CDR1 MGHRA, CDR2 YSYEKL. This CDR3 contains 15 residues. PCR was performed a second time for 7 to 11 cycles using a sample-barcoded 5' primer and a J-beta primer mix. TCRdb itself ran the 5' RACE reads through MiXCR, one entry per CDR3 protein. The sample lists some 1.4 million distinct CDR3 sequences, 35% to 45% occurring once. These data come from a study of blood T cells in healthy people across ages. Study-wide results and limits: Investigators treated diversity estimates from one million T cells as underestimates.

Peripheral blood from each donor was collected in a volume of about 10 milliliters. The chain couples TRBV4-1 to TRBJ2-1, with 8 bases lining up with TRBD2. The clonotype originates from a woman aged 18 to 35 in good health. Sequencing input: blood. DNA of the CDR3: TGCGCCAGCAGCAAAGATAGCGGGACCTACAATGAGCAGTTCTTC. This codes for CASSKDSGTYNEQFF.